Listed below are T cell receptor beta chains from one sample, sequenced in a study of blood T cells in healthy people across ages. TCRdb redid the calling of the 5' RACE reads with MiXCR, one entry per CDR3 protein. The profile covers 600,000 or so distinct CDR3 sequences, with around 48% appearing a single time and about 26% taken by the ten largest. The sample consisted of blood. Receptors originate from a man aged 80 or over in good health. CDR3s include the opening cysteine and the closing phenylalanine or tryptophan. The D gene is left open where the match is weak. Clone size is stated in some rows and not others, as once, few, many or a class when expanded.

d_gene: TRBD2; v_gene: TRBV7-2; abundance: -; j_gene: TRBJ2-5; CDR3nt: TGTGCCAGCAGCTACCTAGCGGGCCTCCAAGAGACCCAGTACTTC; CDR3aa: CASSYLAGLQETQYF
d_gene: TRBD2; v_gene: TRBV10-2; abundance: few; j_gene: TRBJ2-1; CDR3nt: TGCGCCAGCAGTGTTGAGCGGGAGTATGAGCAGTTCTTC; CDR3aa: CASSVEREYEQFF
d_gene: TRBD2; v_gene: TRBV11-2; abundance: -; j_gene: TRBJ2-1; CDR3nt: TGTGCCAGCAGCTTAGATCGTAGCGGGAGGGTCTACAATGAGCAGTTCTTC; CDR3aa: CASSLDRSGRVYNEQFF
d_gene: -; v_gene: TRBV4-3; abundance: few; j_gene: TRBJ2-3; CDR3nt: TGCGCCAGCAGCCAAGATGGTAGCACGGGGCCGCAGTATTTT; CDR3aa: CASSQDGSTGPQYF
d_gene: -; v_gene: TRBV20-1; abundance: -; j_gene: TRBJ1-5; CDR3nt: TGCAGTGCAAAGGGAGCGGCTCAGCCCCAGCATTTT; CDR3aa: CSAKGAAQPQHF
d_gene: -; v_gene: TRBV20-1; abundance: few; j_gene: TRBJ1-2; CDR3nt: TGCAGTGGTGACAGCACTAACTATGGCTACACCTTC; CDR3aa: CSGDSTNYGYTF
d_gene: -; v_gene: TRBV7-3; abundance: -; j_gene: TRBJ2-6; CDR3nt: TGTGCCAGCAGCCCCCCGGCCGGAAACTCTGGGGCCAACGTCCTGACTTTC; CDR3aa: CASSPPAGNSGANVLTF
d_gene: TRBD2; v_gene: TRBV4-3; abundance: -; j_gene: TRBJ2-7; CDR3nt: TGCGCCAGCAGCCTGGCTAGCGGGGACCCCTACGAGCAGTACTTC; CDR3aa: CASSLASGDPYEQYF
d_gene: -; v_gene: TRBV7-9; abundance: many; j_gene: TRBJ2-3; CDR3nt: TGTGCCAGCAAGCGTTCTCCTAGCACAGATACGCAGTATTTT; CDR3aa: CASKRSPSTDTQYF
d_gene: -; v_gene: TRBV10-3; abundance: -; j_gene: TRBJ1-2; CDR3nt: TGTGCCATCAGTGACAGGGGTGACTATGGCTACACCTTC; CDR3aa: CAISDRGDYGYTF
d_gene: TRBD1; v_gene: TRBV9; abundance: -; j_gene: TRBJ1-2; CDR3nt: TGTGCCAGCAGCGTAGGGACAGGGGTTGGCTACACCTTC; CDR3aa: CASSVGTGVGYTF
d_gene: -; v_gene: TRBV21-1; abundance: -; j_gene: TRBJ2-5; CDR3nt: TGTGCCAGCAGCAAAGGGCGTGCTGAGCAGTACTTC; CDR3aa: CASSKGRAEQYF
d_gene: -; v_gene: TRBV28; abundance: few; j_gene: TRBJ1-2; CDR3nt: TGTGCCAGCAGTTTCCCCGAGGGTAACTATGGCTACACCTTC; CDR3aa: CASSFPEGNYGYTF
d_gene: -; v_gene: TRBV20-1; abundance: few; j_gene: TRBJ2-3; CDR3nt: TGCAGTGCCACCTCCGGGCCAGCGAACACAGATACGCAGTATTTT; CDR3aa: CSATSGPANTDTQYF
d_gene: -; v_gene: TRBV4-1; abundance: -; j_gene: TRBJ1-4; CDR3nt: TGCGCCAGCAGCCAAGGAGAAGGGGTTAACCTTAATGAAAAACTGTTTTTT; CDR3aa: CASSQGEGVNLNEKLFF
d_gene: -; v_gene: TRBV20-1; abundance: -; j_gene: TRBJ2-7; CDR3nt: TGCAGTGCTACAACGGGGGGCCTCTACGAGCAGTACTTC; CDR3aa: CSATTGGLYEQYF
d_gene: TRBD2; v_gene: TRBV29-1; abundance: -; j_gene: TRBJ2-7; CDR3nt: TGCAGCGTTGAAATGGGGGGGACTAGCGCTTCCTACGAGCAGTACTTC; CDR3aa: CSVEMGGTSASYEQYF
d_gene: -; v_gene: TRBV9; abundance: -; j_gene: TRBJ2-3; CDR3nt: TGTGCCAGCAGCGTAGACGGACGGGGATTAGATACGCAGTATTTT; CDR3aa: CASSVDGRGLDTQYF
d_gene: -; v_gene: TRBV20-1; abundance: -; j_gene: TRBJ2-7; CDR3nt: TGCAGTGCTTTCGAGAACCACTACGAGCAGTACTTC; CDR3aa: CSAFENHYEQYF
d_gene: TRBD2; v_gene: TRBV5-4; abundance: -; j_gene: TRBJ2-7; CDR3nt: TGTGCCAGCTCTTTAGCGGGGTTATACGAGCAGTACTTC; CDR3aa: CASSLAGLYEQYF